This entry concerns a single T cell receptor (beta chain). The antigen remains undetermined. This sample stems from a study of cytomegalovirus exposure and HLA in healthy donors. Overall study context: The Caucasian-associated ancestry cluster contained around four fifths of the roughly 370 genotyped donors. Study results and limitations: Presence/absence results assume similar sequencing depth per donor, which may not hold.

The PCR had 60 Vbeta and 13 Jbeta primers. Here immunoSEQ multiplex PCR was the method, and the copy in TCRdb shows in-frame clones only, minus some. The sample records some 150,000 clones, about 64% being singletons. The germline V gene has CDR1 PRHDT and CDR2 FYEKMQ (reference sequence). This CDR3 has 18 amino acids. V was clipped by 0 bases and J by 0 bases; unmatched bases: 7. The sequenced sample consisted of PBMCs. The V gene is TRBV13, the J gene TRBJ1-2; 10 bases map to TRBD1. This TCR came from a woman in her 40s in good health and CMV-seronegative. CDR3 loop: CASSLGVGDRGSNYGYTF. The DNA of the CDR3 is TGTGCCAGCAGCTTAGGCGTGGGGGACAGGGGTTCTAACTATGGCTACACCTTC.